This T cell receptor (beta chain) was sequenced during a study of response to subunit inactivated influenza vaccine. Study results and limitations: Each seasonal flu vaccination may recruit only limited new T cells, authors suggested.

About this clonotype: Antigen specificity is unknown.

A single record per CDR3 protein comes from TCRdb applying MiXCR to the RT-PCR reads. Among 500,000 to 600,000 distinct CDR3 sequences listed, about 15% were seen once. The CDR3 has 13 residues. Germline assignment: CDR1 MDHEN and CDR2 SYDVKM. Trimming stripped 7 bases from V and 4 bases from J, with 10 bases between. The receptor was derived from a man aged 50-75 years who received an inactivated influenza vaccine. The chain joins TRBV28 to TRBJ2-2; unclear D gene. Source: CD4+ T cells sorted from PBMCs, taken 23 months after vaccination. The DNA of the CDR3 is TGTGCCAGCAAGGGCAGCCTCACCGGGGAGCTGTTTTTT. Translating it yields CASKGSLTGELFF.